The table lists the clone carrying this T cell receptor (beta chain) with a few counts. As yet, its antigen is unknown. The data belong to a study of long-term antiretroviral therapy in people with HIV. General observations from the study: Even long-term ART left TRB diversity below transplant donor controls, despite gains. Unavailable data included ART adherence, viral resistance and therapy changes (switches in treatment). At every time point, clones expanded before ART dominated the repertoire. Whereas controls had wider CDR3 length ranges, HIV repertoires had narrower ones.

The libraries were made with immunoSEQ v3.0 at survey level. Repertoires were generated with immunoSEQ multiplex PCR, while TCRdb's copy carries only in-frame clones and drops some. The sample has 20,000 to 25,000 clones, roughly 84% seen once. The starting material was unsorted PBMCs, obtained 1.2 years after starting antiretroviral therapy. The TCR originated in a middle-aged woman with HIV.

CDR3 region: CASSPGLPANTGELFF. DNA of the CDR3: TGTGCCAGCAGCCCGGGACTGCCTGCGAACACCGGGGAGCTGTTTTTT. The V and J genes are TRBV7-9 and TRBJ2-2; the D gene is possibly TRBD2 (6 bases). V lost 5 bases and J 0 bases, leaving 13 bases between the germline ends. The CDR3 sequence is 16 residues long. Looked up from germline, CDR1 is SEHNR and CDR2 is FQNEAQ (reference sequence).